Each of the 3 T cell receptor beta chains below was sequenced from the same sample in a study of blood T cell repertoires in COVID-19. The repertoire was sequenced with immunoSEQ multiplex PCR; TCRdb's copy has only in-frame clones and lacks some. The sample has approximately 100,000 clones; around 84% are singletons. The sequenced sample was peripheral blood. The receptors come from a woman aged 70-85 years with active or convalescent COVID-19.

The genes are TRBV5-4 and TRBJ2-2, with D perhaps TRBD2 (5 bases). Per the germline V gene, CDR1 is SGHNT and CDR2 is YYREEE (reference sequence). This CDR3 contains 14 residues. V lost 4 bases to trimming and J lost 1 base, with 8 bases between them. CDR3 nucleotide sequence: TGTGCCAGCAGCCCGGACTTGAACACCGGGGAGCTGTTTTTT. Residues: CASSPDLNTGELFF.

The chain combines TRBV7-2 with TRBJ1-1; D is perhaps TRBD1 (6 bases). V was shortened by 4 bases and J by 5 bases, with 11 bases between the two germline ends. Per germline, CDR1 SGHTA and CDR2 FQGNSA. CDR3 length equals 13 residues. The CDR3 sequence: CASSSYRDTEAFF. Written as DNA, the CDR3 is TGTGCCAGCAGCTCTTACAGGGATACTGAAGCTTTCTTT.

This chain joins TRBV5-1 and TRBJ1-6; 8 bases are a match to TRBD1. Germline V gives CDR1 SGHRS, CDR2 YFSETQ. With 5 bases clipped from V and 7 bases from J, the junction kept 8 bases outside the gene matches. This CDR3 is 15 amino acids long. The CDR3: CASREGTGQNSPLHF. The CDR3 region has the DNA TGCGCCAGCAGGGAGGGGACAGGCCAAAATTCACCCCTCCACTTT.